Described below is a single T cell receptor beta chain sequence and its context. It has no known antigen specificity. No much larger clone is present one base from it, and per-base qualities are unavailable. Participants in the prospective study were aged roughly 18 to 95 years, lived in about two dozen United States geographic areas, and enrolled through a virtual design. Cohort assignment in the prospective study relied on participant-reported clinical history from a screening survey and a study questionnaire. Recovered participants in ImmuneRACE Cohort 3 were defined as having two consecutive negative NP/OP PCR tests, clearance from a healthcare professional, or resolution of symptoms. In the prospective study, whole blood, serum and a nasopharyngeal or oropharyngeal swab were collected from each participant by mobile phlebotomists. Additional blood draws and questionnaires over a 2-month period could optionally be provided by prospective study participants. Before DNA extraction, blood samples from the prospective study were shipped at room temperature or frozen.

The V end gives up 4 bases and the J end 8 bases, leaving 10 bases in the junction not matched to a gene. The CDR3 sequence holds 15 residues, the cysteine and phenylalanine included. The DNA shown is the 45-base CDR3, in frame from base 1. The germline V gene specifies KGHSH as CDR1 and LQKENI as CDR2. The record originates from a study of blood T cell repertoires in COVID-19 (dated by TCRdb to the early 2020s). Regarding the complete study: Samples from collaborators originated in the United States, Italy and Spain and spanned both the acute and convalescent phases of COVID-19. The repertoires were released in a freely available public database meant as a resource for research on the immune response to SARS-CoV-2. The material from the prospective study consisted of cDNA or gDNA derived from T cells, B-cell-depleted T cells, or PBMCs. Sample metadata almost always included a de-identified subject ID, COVID-19 status, age in years and sex. Samples were obtained from the ongoing ImmuneRACE study (first 160 participants) and from some 1,200 subjects provided by 6 global collaborators. Where available, HLA class I and class II types were taken from metadata supplied by the sample provider and were not determined by assay-based typing. The dataset comprised deeply sampled blood TCRbeta repertoires from subjects exposed to, actively infected with, or recovered from COVID-19.

TCRbeta CDR3 regions were amplified from genomic DNA by means of the immunoSEQ Assay, a bias-controlled multiplex PCR. In the paper's pipeline: The number of nucleated cells in each sample was estimated from the amplification of reference gene primers within the assay. Sequence reads were collapsed and filtered to measure the absolute abundance of every unique TCRbeta CDR3 rearrangement. Productive Simpson clonality was computed per sample as the square root of Simpson's diversity index over productive rearrangements. TCRdb carries this immuneACCESS record with in-frame sequences only. Its versions omit some clonotypes, under half of them owing to an unresolved V gene in the studies checked, with the rest unexplained. V and J calls and clone size come straight from that table; D and trimming were deduced from the DNA. The sample table records over 200,000 clones; 75% to 90% of these occur just once. The ten most abundant clones make up around a tenth of the sample.

Study-level results and caveats: Clinical and demographic metadata were provided uncurated, with the amount varying by source and participant.

Recombination connected TRBV18 to TRBJ2-1; 8 junctional bases match TRBD2. The clonotype comes from a man aged 35 to 55 who had recovered from COVID-19. Sequencing was carried out using PBMCs or T cells enriched from blood (not recorded which). The nucleotide sequence reads as follows: TGTGCCAGCTCACTCGGGACTAGGAGCGGCTATGAGCAGTTCTTC. It codes for CASSLGTRSGYEQFF.